This T cell receptor beta chain comes out of a study of shared clonotypes between healthy human individuals (dated by TCRdb to 2020 to 2022). Background on the whole study: A few men and two women, aged 18 to 49 years, made up the cohort. Blood TCR repertoires of about 5 healthy adults were deeply sequenced to estimate repertoire size and the extent of clonotype sharing between individuals. Libraries were prepared and TCR repertoires were sequenced by different laboratories using diverse techniques, in order to increase sequencing depth and limit assay-specific biases. Between about 0.8 and 9 billion PBMCs per donor were obtained by leukapheresis. For each donor, three plates each were used for CD4 naive and CD4 memory, two plates were used for CD8 naive, and one plate was used for CD8 memory. General conclusions and limits of the study: Naive subsets generally had larger estimated clonotype richness than memory subsets. Rarefaction of sorted-subset datasets indicated incomplete sequencing despite the large sequencing depth. Pairwise subsampling indicated that sequencing depth was expected to affect the degree of clonotype sharing among donors. Because the study included a small number of donors, the genetic and exposure-history diversity represented was limited. Only blood was sampled, and tissue TCR repertoires likely differ from those in blood. When four donors were compared, the shared fraction of clonotypes was about 5.2% for naive CD4, 3.5% to 4% for naive CD8, roughly 2.5% for memory CD4, and less than 0.5% for memory CD8. Compared with non-shared clonotypes, the clonotypes found in all four sorted-subset donors had higher generation probabilities.

The donors were healthy, HIV-negative adults who had no recently reported acute infections or vaccinations. Every donor was a Caucasian adult living in Nashville, Tennessee, USA. CD4+ T cells were enriched through magnetic negative selection, after which naive cells were positively selected on CD45RA and the remaining negative fraction served as the memory subset. Blood was collected by leukapheresis, and PBMCs were isolated by Ficoll-Histopaque density gradient centrifugation and then cryopreserved in liquid nitrogen vapor phase. Analytical flow cytometry was used to check the purity and quantity of each magnetically sorted T cell population. Genomic DNA was isolated from every sorted fraction and measured by UV absorbance on a Nanodrop 2000c. For this clone: Its specific antigen is unknown. No base quality values were provided; no much bigger clone lies one nucleotide off.

TCR CDR3 regions were amplified from genomic DNA by multiplex PCR using the deep immunoSEQ assay. Genomic DNA extracted from each cell subset was distributed evenly over all wells of several immunoSEQ 96-well plates, and each plate served as one replicate. For sorted subsets, 150 to 250 ng of genomic DNA, equivalent to around 30,000 T cell genomes, went into each replicate PCR. Purified libraries were quantified with a Qubit 3.0 fluorometer, sized on a Bioanalyzer 2100, and re-quantified with the KAPA Library Quantification kit. Each immunoSEQ 96-well plate was sequenced on its own single-read 150-cycle Illumina NextSeq 550 flow cell. For the original study's pipeline: Because only junctional sequences without quality scores were contained in the immunoSEQ output, filtering matching that applied to full-length reads could not be performed. To assign V/J genes and CDR3, sequences were annotated using PyIR, a Python wrapper for IgBLAST v1.9, with IMGT germline references. Reads were removed for weak V/J assignments (E-value above 1e-6), missing CDR3, stop codons, out-of-frame junctions, or ambiguous translated residues. V3J clonotypes were defined by identical inferred V gene, J gene, and CDR3 amino acid sequence. To compute the percentage overlap between repertoires, the number of shared unique clonotypes was divided by the size of the smaller repertoire. RTK rarefaction, the Chao1 estimator, and Recon v2.1 estimates of unobserved clonotypes were used to assess repertoire richness. Generation probabilities were computed with OLGA for all TCRbeta clonotypes obtained by the gDNA method from a handful of donors. This immuneACCESS table, as held by TCRdb, lists in-frame sequences with V and J called but not all clones. Of the missing ones, under half trace to an unresolved V gene in checked studies; the others have no known cause. V and J calls and clone size are as listed in that table; D and trimming were resolved from the DNA. The sample records approximately 2.5 million clones, around 90% of which are singletons. The ten largest clones add up to over 0.12% of the sample.

The CDR1 and CDR2 encoded by the germline V gene are MDHEN and SYDVKM. Ends trimmed: V by 3 bases, J by 6 bases; bases unmatched to a gene: 13. Including the terminal cysteine and phenylalanine, the CDR3 comprises 17 residues. The CDR3 DNA has 51 bases and is translated from base 1. The V gene is TRBV28 and the J gene is TRBJ1-2; TRBD1 lines up with 10 middle nucleotides. The TCR comes from a man younger than 35 in good health. The sequenced material came from naive CD4+ T cells sorted from blood. Explained via the paper, the cell subset or site label denotes: CD45RA+ positively selected. The CDR3 region reads CASSLSPMTGGANGYTF. The DNA sequence follows: TGTGCCAGCAGTTTGAGTCCCATGACAGGGGGCGCAAATGGCTACACCTTC.